This is a list of T cell receptor beta chains from one sample in a study of neoadjuvant anti-PD-1 for oral cavity cancer. Method: immunoSEQ multiplex PCR; TCRdb's copy keeps in-frame clones and lacks some. Altogether tens of thousands of clones are present, roughly a quarter being singletons, with the ten largest covering around 16%. Source: tumor tissue, taken after nivolumab (anti-PD-1) treatment. Source of these receptors: a person aged 35-79 years with oral cavity squamous cell carcinoma. Each CDR3 is given with its conserved first and last residue. The order of the fields is V gene, D gene, clone size, J gene, CDR3 protein, CDR3 DNA. D genes are given only for firm matches. Clone size is given for some rows only: seen once, a few or many times, or a class if the clone is expanded.

TRBV11-2	NA	NA	TRBJ1-1	CASSLFFGTEAFF	TGTGCCAGCAGCTTATTTTTCGGGACTGAAGCTTTCTTT
TRBV29-1	TRBD2	NA	TRBJ2-1	CSVAGTSGVDNEQFF	TGCAGCGTTGCCGGGACTAGCGGAGTGGACAATGAGCAGTTCTTC
TRBV5-1	NA	once	TRBJ2-1	CASSLEGAGYNEQFF	TGCGCCAGCAGCTTGGAAGGGGCGGGTTACAATGAGCAGTTCTTC
TRBV11-3	TRBD1	many	TRBJ1-3	CASSLTGVGNTIYF	TGTGCCAGCAGCTTGACAGGGGTTGGAAACACCATATATTTT
TRBV7-8	NA	many	TRBJ2-7	CASSLRKRGSYEQYF	TGTGCCAGCAGCTTACGGAAGCGTGGCTCCTACGAGCAGTACTTC
TRBV5-1	NA	NA	TRBJ2-7	CASSVSGVRTNEQYF	TGCGCCAGCAGCGTCTCAGGTGTTAGGACGAACGAGCAGTACTTC
TRBV6-5	NA	few	TRBJ1-2	CASSYLLRDYGYTF	TGTGCCAGCAGTTACCTCTTGAGGGACTATGGCTACACCTTC
TRBV11-2	TRBD1	NA	TRBJ1-2	CASSYTRQGPDYTF	TGTGCCAGCAGCTATACTCGACAGGGCCCTGACTACACCTTC
TRBV5-4	NA	few	TRBJ1-1	CASSPVRARDTEAFF	TGTGCCAGCAGCCCGGTTCGGGCTAGGGACACTGAAGCTTTCTTT
TRBV18	TRBD2	NA	TRBJ2-5	CASSPGLAGETQYF	TGTGCCAGCTCACCGGGACTAGCGGGCGAGACCCAGTACTTC
TRBV19	TRBD1	NA	TRBJ1-2	CASSTRDRGGYGYTF	TGTGCCAGTAGTACCCGGGACAGGGGTGGCTATGGCTACACCTTC
TRBV6-6	NA	few	TRBJ1-2	CASSPGTATYGYTF	TGTGCCAGCAGCCCCGGGACCGCAACCTATGGCTACACCTTC
TRBV28	TRBD1	NA	TRBJ1-2	CASSRGQGGTLYGYTF	TGTGCCAGCAGCCGTGGTCAGGGGGGGACCCTTTATGGCTACACCTTC
TRBV7-3	NA	NA	TRBJ1-2	CASSSPRRGENGYTF	TGTGCCAGCAGCTCCCCCCGGCGGGGGGAGAATGGCTACACCTTC
TRBV30	TRBD2	many	TRBJ2-5	CAWSGLAGVGETQYF	TGTGCCTGGAGTGGACTAGCGGGGGTTGGTGAGACCCAGTACTTC
TRBV9	TRBD2	NA	TRBJ2-1	CASSAPGLAGGTYNEQFF	TGTGCCAGCAGCGCACCGGGACTAGCGGGAGGGACCTACAATGAGCAGTTCTTC
TRBV2	TRBD1	few	TRBJ2-5	CASSVDRGAQETQYF	TGTGCCAGCAGTGTCGACAGGGGGGCCCAAGAGACCCAGTACTTC
TRBV5-6	NA	NA	TRBJ1-2	CASSPGRDGGYTF	TGTGCCAGCAGCCCAGGCAGGGACGGCGGCTACACCTTC
TRBV7-8	NA	once	TRBJ2-7	CASSLGGALEQYF	TGTGCCAGCAGCTTAGGAGGGGCCCTAGAGCAGTACTTC
TRBV30	NA	NA	TRBJ1-4	CAWSGAPFNEKLFF	TGTGCCTGGAGTGGGGCCCCCTTTAATGAAAAACTGTTTTTT
TRBV28	TRBD2	NA	TRBJ2-3	CASLEGGRADTQYF	TGTGCCAGCTTGGAAGGCGGGAGGGCAGATACGCAGTATTTT
TRBV5-1	NA	NA	TRBJ2-5	CASSLNQAQETQYF	TGCGCCAGCAGCTTGAACCAGGCCCAAGAGACCCAGTACTTC
TRBV9	NA	NA	TRBJ1-3	CASSANTGSSGNTIYF	TGTGCCAGCAGCGCTAATACAGGGAGCTCTGGAAACACCATATATTTT
TRBV5-1	TRBD1	few	TRBJ2-1	CASSWRDRGFNSYNEQFF	TGCGCCAGCAGCTGGAGGGACAGGGGTTTTAACTCCTACAATGAGCAGTTCTTC
TRBV14	NA	few	TRBJ1-1	CASSLGGALGAEAFF	TGTGCCAGCAGCCTAGGGGGGGCTCTGGGGGCTGAAGCTTTCTTT
TRBV30	NA	few	TRBJ1-5	CAWSVSLGGQPQHF	TGTGCCTGGAGTGTATCCCTTGGGGGCCAGCCCCAGCATTTT
TRBV5-8	TRBD2	NA	TRBJ2-3	CASSLEAGADTQYF	TGTGCCAGCAGCTTGGAAGCGGGAGCAGATACGCAGTATTTT
TRBV5-6	NA	NA	TRBJ2-1	CASSLVGNNEQFF	TGTGCCAGCAGCTTGGTTGGCAACAATGAGCAGTTCTTC
TRBV9	NA	NA	TRBJ1-2	CASSFELQGGYTF	TGTGCCAGCAGCTTCGAGTTGCAAGGCGGCTACACCTTC
TRBV5-6	NA	NA	TRBJ1-2	CASSPFYVEGGYTF	TGTGCCAGCAGCCCCTTTTACGTCGAGGGTGGCTACACCTTC
TRBV10-3	TRBD2	many	TRBJ2-3	CAISEPIGTSGGTSTDTQYF	TGTGCCATCAGTGAGCCAATCGGGACTAGCGGGGGCACTAGCACAGATACGCAGTATTTT
TRBV7-9	NA	few	TRBJ2-3	CASSLDGYTQYF	TGTGCCAGCAGCTTAGACGGATATACGCAGTATTTT
TRBV6-4	TRBD1	NA	TRBJ2-3	CASSDSPGGNTQYF	TGTGCCAGCAGTGACAGCCCAGGGGGAAATACGCAGTATTTT
TRBV28	NA	few	TRBJ1-1	CASSPIMNTEAFF	TGTGCCAGCAGTCCCATCATGAACACTGAAGCTTTCTTT
TRBV7-8	NA	NA	TRBJ1-3	CASSPSRGWGNTIYF	TGTGCCAGCAGCCCCTCTCGAGGGTGGGGAAACACCATATATTTT
TRBV7-9	TRBD2	NA	TRBJ2-5	CASSASGRFGETQYF	TGTGCCAGCAGCGCGAGCGGGAGGTTCGGAGAGACCCAGTACTTC
TRBV19	NA	many	TRBJ2-2	CASRSRGAGELFF	TGTGCCAGTAGGTCCAGGGGTGCCGGGGAGCTGTTTTTT
TRBV5-1	NA	NA	TRBJ2-3	CASSLDYTAGSSDTQYF	TGCGCCAGCAGCTTGGATTATACAGCCGGGTCTTCAGATACGCAGTATTTT
TRBV19	TRBD1	NA	TRBJ2-1	CASSPRQGPLFF	TGTGCCAGTAGTCCTCGACAGGGCCCTTTATTCTTC
TRBV2	TRBD1	NA	TRBJ1-2	CASGRGQGAWYGYTF	TGTGCCAGCGGACGGGGACAGGGAGCTTGGTATGGCTACACCTTC
TRBV28	NA	NA	TRBJ1-1	CASSPLLTGGTEAFF	TGTGCCAGCAGTCCCCTCCTCACAGGAGGGACTGAAGCTTTCTTT